This is a list of T cell receptor beta chains from one sample in a study of blood T cell repertoires in COVID-19. Produced via immunoSEQ multiplex PCR; TCRdb's table is partial and in-frame only. The top ten clones hold over 2.5% of a sample with around 68,000 clones, over 75% of them seen once. The sample consisted of peripheral blood. These receptors were obtained from a man older than 75 with acute or convalescent COVID-19. CDR3s include the opening cysteine and the closing phenylalanine or tryptophan.

CASRLAPYNEQFF,TRBV19,TRBJ2-1
CASSPVTGRMSGNTIYF,TRBV18,TRBJ1-3
CASSHLDRGAFF,TRBV3-1/TRBV3-2,TRBJ1-1
CASSLEGTAATETQYF,TRBV5-1,TRBJ2-5
CATSDSRRGEGKLFF,TRBV24-1,TRBJ1-4
CASSLDPGSGNTIYF,TRBV7-7,TRBJ1-3
CASSLSAGVAYNEQFF,TRBV11-3,TRBJ2-1
CSVERDTPYEQYF,TRBV29-1,TRBJ2-7
CASSSERERAYEQYF,TRBV6-6,TRBJ2-7
CASSWTGHNSNQPQHF,TRBV5-8,TRBJ1-5
CASSLSSYEQYF,TRBV6-5,TRBJ2-7
CASSFVTGRQGLNTEAFF,TRBV27,TRBJ1-1
CAISEPGTSGNPDTQYF,TRBV10-3,TRBJ2-3
CASSSSGTGKANEQFF,TRBV7-9,TRBJ2-1